This T cell receptor beta chain was sequenced in a study of blood T cell repertoires in COVID-19. Study-level background: PBMCs, B-cell-depleted T cells, or T cells provided the cDNA or gDNA that made up the material.

Clinical history reported by participants formed the basis on which cohorts were assigned. CDR1 is SGDLS, CDR2 YYNGEE, per germline. V was shortened by 0 bases and J by 0 bases, with 9 bases between the two germline ends. CDR3 length: 15 amino acids. Produced via immunoSEQ multiplex PCR; TCRdb's table is partial and in-frame only. This sample carries 120,000 to 150,000 clones, approximately 84% of them seen once, and the ten largest clones take approximately 3%. The chain is built from TRBV9 and TRBJ1-2; a possible D gene is TRBD1 (6 bases). The sequence was collected from a woman in her fifties or sixties with acute COVID-19. Sequencing was done on a sample of PBMCs or T cells enriched from blood (not recorded which). The CDR3 nucleotides read TGTGCCAGCAGCGTAGGGACAGCCCCTAACTATGGCTACACCTTC. Its protein product is CASSVGTAPNYGYTF.